Sequencing of this T cell receptor beta chain was carried out in a study of Ad26.COV2.S vaccination and SARS-CoV-2 variants. Per the germline V gene, CDR1 is KGHSH and CDR2 is LQKENI. V dropped 6 bases and J dropped 2 bases, with 14 bases sitting between them. CDR3 size: 14 residues. This clone has just one count. Its antigen is still unknown. Only in-frame clones appear in the TCRdb table, and some are missing; sequencing was by immunoSEQ multiplex PCR. The sample includes 200,000 to 300,000 clones, approximately 87% of them seen just once. Documented treatment: some 19 received Ad26.COV2.S at low or high dose, single or two shots; about five received placebo; per-sample allocation not given. Repertoires come from day 63 after the first vaccine or placebo injection. The vaccine delivered Wuhan-strain SARS-CoV-2 spike through an Ad26 vector. Points from the study as a whole: Vaccinees showed greater spike-specific TCR breadth than placebo recipients.

The chain recombines TRBV18 with TRBJ2-7; D perhaps matches TRBD2 (5 bases). This TCR was sampled from a person aged 18-60 years who received the Ad26.COV2.S COVID-19 vaccine or a placebo. The sample here was peripheral blood, taken in a trial of Ad26.COV2.S vaccine versus placebo. The CDR3 sequence is CASSPAAGAYEQYF. In nucleotides, the CDR3 is TGTGCCAGCTCCCCCGCGGCCGGGGCCTACGAGCAGTACTTC.